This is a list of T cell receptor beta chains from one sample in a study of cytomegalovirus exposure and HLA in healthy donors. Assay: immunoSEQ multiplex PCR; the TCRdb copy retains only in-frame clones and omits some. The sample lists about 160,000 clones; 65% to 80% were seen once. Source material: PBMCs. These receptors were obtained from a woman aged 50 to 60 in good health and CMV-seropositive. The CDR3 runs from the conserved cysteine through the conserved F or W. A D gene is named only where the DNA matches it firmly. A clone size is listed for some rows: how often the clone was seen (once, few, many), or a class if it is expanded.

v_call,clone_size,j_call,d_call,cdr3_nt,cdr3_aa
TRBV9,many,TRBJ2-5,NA,TGTGCCAGGACGGGTGGGGCGAAGGGAGAGACCCAGTACTTC,CARTGGAKGETQYF
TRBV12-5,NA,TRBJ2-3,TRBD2,TGTGCTAGTGGCAGGAATGACGGCGGGGGGAATATGCAGTATTTT,CASGRNDGGGNMQYF
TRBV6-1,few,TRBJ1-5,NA,TGTGCCAGCAGTGACTACAGACAGGGCAATCAGCCCCAGCATTTT,CASSDYRQGNQPQHF
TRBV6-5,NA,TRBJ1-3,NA,TGTGCCAGCAGCCTAGGACAGGGAAACACCATATATTTT,CASSLGQGNTIYF
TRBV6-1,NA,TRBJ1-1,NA,TGTGCCAGCAGGAGGAGCGGCGTCGACACTGAAGCTTTCTTT,CASRRSGVDTEAFF
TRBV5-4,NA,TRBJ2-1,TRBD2,TGTGCCAGCAGCCCAAAGACATCCGGGGGGATGCAGTCCTACAATGAGCAGTTCTTC,CASSPKTSGGMQSYNEQFF
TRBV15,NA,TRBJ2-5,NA,TGTGCCACCAGCAGAGATACTAGAAGGGGGCAAGAGACCCAGTACTTC,CATSRDTRRGQETQYF
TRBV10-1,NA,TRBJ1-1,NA,TGCGCCAGCAGCTTTAACAGGAACACTGAAGCTTTCTTT,CASSFNRNTEAFF
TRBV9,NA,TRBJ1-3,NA,TGTGCCAGCAGCGTAGGGCCCTCCCCAGTTAACACCATATATTTT,CASSVGPSPVNTIYF
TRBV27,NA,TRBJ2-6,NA,TGTGCCAGCAGCCAAATTAGCTCTGGGGCCAACGTCCTGACTTTC,CASSQISSGANVLTF
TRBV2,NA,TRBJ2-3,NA,TGTGCCACCCCGGGTAGCGGATACACAGATACGCAGTATTTT,CATPGSGYTDTQYF
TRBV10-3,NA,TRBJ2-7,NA,TGTGCCATCACCGGGAAAAGATACGAGCAGTACTTC,CAITGKRYEQYF
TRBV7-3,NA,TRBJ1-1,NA,TGTGCCAGCAGCTTAGCAGGGAACACTGAAGCTTTCTTT,CASSLAGNTEAFF
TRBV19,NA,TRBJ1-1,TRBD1,TGTGCCAGTAGCCCGCAGGGGGGTGGGTACACTGAAGCTTTCTTT,CASSPQGGGYTEAFF
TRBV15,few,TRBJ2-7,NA,TGTGCCACCAGCAGAGATGGGACTCACGGCGAGCAGTACTTC,CATSRDGTHGEQYF
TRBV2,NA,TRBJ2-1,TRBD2,TGTGCCAGCAGTGAAGTTGGACTAGCGGACTCCAATGAGCAGTTCTTC,CASSEVGLADSNEQFF
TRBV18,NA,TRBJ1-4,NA,TGTGCCAGCTCACCCGGACAGATTAATGAAAAACTGTTTTTT,CASSPGQINEKLFF
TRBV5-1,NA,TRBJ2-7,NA,TGCGCCAGCAGCTTGAACCTCCCGGGAACGGGGGAGCAGTACTTC,CASSLNLPGTGEQYF
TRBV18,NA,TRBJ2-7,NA,TGTGCCAGCTCACCACAAACAGTGCAGTACTTC,CASSPQTVQYF
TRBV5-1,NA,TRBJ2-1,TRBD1,TGCGCCAGCAGCTTGGGAACGGGACAGGGGGGTGAGCAGTTCTTC,CASSLGTGQGGEQFF
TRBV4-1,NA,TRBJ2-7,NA,TGCGCCAGCAGCCAAGCCTCAACTACTTATGAGCAGTACTTC,CASSQASTTYEQYF
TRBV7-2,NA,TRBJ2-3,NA,TGTGCCAGCAGCCCCGCCCCTAGCTTTAAGGATACGCAGTATTTT,CASSPAPSFKDTQYF
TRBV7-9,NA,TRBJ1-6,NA,TGTGCCAGCAGCTTAGACAGCTCCAATTCACCCCTCCACTTT,CASSLDSSNSPLHF
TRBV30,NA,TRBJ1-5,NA,TGTGCCTGGAGCCCGGGGGGGTTTCAGCCCCAGCATTTT,CAWSPGGFQPQHF
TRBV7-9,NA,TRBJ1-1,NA,TGTGCCAGCAGCTTAGCGGTGGGGGCTATGAACACTGAAGCTTTCTTT,CASSLAVGAMNTEAFF
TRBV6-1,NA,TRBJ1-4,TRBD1,TGTGCCAGCAGTACGGGACAGGGTAATGAAAAACTGTTTTTT,CASSTGQGNEKLFF
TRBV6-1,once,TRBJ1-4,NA,TGTGCCAGCAGTGATTGGAGGACAACTAATGAAAAACTGTTTTTT,CASSDWRTTNEKLFF
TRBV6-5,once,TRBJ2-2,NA,TGTGCCAGCAGTTACTTTCCCGGAGGGGCAACCGGGGAGCTGTTTTTT,CASSYFPGGATGELFF
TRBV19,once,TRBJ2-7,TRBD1,TGTGCCAGTAGTATTGATTGGACAGGGCTCGGGCAGTACTTC,CASSIDWTGLGQYF
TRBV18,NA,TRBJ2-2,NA,TGTGCCAGCTCACCACCTTGGGCCGGGGGCACCGGGGAGCTGTTTTTT,CASSPPWAGGTGELFF
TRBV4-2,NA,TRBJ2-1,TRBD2,TGTGCCAGCAGCGCAACTGCGGGGGGCTACTCCTACAATGAGCAGTTCTTC,CASSATAGGYSYNEQFF
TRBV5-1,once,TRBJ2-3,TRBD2,TGCGCCAGCAGCGTCACTAGCGGGAGCACAGATACGCAGTATTTT,CASSVTSGSTDTQYF
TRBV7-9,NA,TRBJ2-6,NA,TGTGCCAGCAGCCGAATGACAGGTACCTTCTCTGGGGCCAACGTCCTGACTTTC,CASSRMTGTFSGANVLTF
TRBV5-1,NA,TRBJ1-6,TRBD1,TGCGCCAGCAGCTTGTCCCCAGGGGGTGATTCACCCCTCCACTTT,CASSLSPGGDSPLHF
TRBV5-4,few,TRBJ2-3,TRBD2,TGTGCCAGCAGCCTCGGACTAGCGGGGGGAAGTTATGCGAGGGATACGCAGTATTTT,CASSLGLAGGSYARDTQYF
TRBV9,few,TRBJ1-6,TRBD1,TGTGCCAGCAGCGTAGGGACAGGGCGCTCCTATAATTCACCCCTCCACTTT,CASSVGTGRSYNSPLHF
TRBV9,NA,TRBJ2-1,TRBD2,TGTGCCAGCAGCGTAGGGACTAGCGGGGGGGCAAACAATGAGCAGTTCTTC,CASSVGTSGGANNEQFF
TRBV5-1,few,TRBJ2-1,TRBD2,TGCGCCAGCAAACACGGGACTAGCGGGGGGGCTCATGAGCAGTTCTTC,CASKHGTSGGAHEQFF
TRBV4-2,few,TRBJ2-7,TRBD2,TGTGCCAGCAGCCAAGACCCCTTCGGGCGGGGGAGCGAGCAGTACTTC,CASSQDPFGRGSEQYF
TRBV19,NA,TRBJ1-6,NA,TGTGCCAGTAGTTACGGCAGGGTGAATAATTCACCCCTCCACTTT,CASSYGRVNNSPLHF
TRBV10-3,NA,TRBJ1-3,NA,TGTGCCATCAGCGACCAAGGGGCTGGAAACACCATATATTTT,CAISDQGAGNTIYF
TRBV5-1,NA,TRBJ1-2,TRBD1,TGCGCCAGCAGTGGGACAGGCTATGGCTACACCTTC,CASSGTGYGYTF
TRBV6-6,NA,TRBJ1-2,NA,TGTGCCAGCAGTACCCCAACAGGGAGAGGGAACTATGGCTACACCTTC,CASSTPTGRGNYGYTF
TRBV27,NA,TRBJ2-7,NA,TGTGCCAGCAGTTTAGACGGGTACTCCTACGAGCAGTACTTC,CASSLDGYSYEQYF
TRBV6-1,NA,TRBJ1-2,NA,TGTGCCAGCAGTGAAAGAGACCGCCTTGGAGGAAACTATGGCTACACCTTC,CASSERDRLGGNYGYTF
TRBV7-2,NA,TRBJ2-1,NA,TGTGCCAGCAGCTTGGGCCCTGGGCAGTTCTTC,CASSLGPGQFF
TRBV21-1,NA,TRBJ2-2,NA,TGTGCCAGCAGTTTCGACAGATGGAACACCGGGGAGCTGTTTTTT,CASSFDRWNTGELFF
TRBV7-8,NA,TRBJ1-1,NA,TGTGCCAGCAGCTTAGGTCTTCTGAACACTGAAGCTTTCTTT,CASSLGLLNTEAFF
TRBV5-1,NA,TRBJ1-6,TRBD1,TGCGCCAGCAGCGCGACAGGGAGAAATTCACCCCTCCACTTT,CASSATGRNSPLHF
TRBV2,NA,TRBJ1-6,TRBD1,TGTGCCAGCAGTGAACAGGGGGCCCAATCTGATCCCCTCCACTTT,CASSEQGAQSDPLHF
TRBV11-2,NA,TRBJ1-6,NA,TGTGCCAGCAGCGGACTAAAGGGAAATTCACCCCTCCACTTT,CASSGLKGNSPLHF
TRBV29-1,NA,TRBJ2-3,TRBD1,TGCAGCGTTGAAGTAGAAGGGACAGGGGGAATCACAGATACGCAGTATTTT,CSVEVEGTGGITDTQYF
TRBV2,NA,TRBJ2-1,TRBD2,TGTGCCAGCAGTGAAGGCCAGCGGGGTAATGAGCAGTTCTTC,CASSEGQRGNEQFF